One and the same sample provided the 12 T cell receptor beta chains below, sequenced in a study of response to subunit inactivated influenza vaccine. TCRdb re-called the RT-PCR reads through MiXCR, storing one row per CDR3 protein. This repertoire shows 700,000 to 900,000 distinct CDR3 sequences, 21% found once; its top ten account for 9.5% to 13%. Sequenced material: PBMCs from blood, taken about 5 days after vaccination. The source is a man between 50 and 59 years old who received an inactivated influenza vaccine.

This clonotype was recorded at least ten times. The chain couples TRBV4-1 to TRBJ1-2; D is possibly TRBD1 (5 bases). Germline loops: CDR1 MGHRA, CDR2 YSYEKL. Trimming took off 4 bases at V and 7 bases at J, with 13 bases between the two ends. The CDR3 contains 13 residues. CDR3 DNA: TGCGCCAGCAGCCGTCCAGGGCCAGGTGGCTACACCTTC. It codes for CASSRPGPGGYTF.

The table lists this clonotype with a few counts. The rearrangement joins TRBV12-3 or TRBV12-4 to TRBJ2-7; tentative D call: TRBD1 (5 bases). This CDR3 is 12 amino acids long. With 4 bases removed from V and 2 bases from J, the gap between germline ends came to 6 bases. CDR3 nucleotide sequence: TGTGCCAGCAGTTCGACAGCCTACGAGCAGTACTTC. The encoded protein is CASSSTAYEQYF.

The rearrangement links TRBV27 to TRBJ2-3, with TRBD1 matching 7 bases. Germline V gene sequence: CDR1 MNHEY, CDR2 SMNVEV (reference sequence). Trimming cost V 11 bases and J 3 bases; bases outside gene matches: 8. CDR3 length: 13 amino acids. In DNA form, the CDR3 reads TGTGCCGCCCGGAGACAGGGTACAGATACGCAGTATTTT. It translates to CAARRQGTDTQYF.

This rearrangement joins TRBV3-1 to TRBJ2-2, with D unresolved. V was trimmed by 0 bases and J by 7 bases, leaving 12 bases between them. The CDR3 is 15 amino acids. Germline lookup yields CDR1 LGHDT and CDR2 YNNKEL (reference sequence). CDR3 sequence reads: CASSQEFRFGGELFF. CDR3 nucleotides: TGTGCCAGCAGCCAAGAATTCAGGTTTGGCGGGGAGCTGTTTTTT.

The genes are TRBV9 and TRBJ2-1; 8 bases are shared with TRBD2. V lost 0 bases and J lost 6; bases outside the gene matches: 5. The CDR3 is 15 amino acids. Looked up from germline, CDR1 is SGDLS and CDR2 is YYNGEE. This chain's CDR3 is CASSVAGRASNEQFF. The DNA of the CDR3 is TGTGCCAGCAGCGTAGCCGGGAGGGCGTCCAATGAGCAGTTCTTC. Filled out from reference TRBV9 and TRBJ2-1, the complete variable domain reads DSGVTQTPKHLITATGQRVTLRCSPRSGDLSVYWYQQSLDQGLQFLIQYYNGEERAKGNILERFSAQQFPDLHSELNLSSLELGDSALYFCASSVAGRASNEQFFGPGTRLTVL.

This clonotype came up a few times. J is TRBJ1-1 and V is TRBV12-3 or TRBV12-4; 7 bases fit TRBD1. There are 16 residues in the CDR3. J gave up 0 bases and V 5 bases, and 9 bases lay outside the gene matches. CDR3 nucleotides: TGTGCCAGCAGTCCTCGTAGGGGGCCGTTGAACACTGAAGCTTTCTTT. Translated: CASSPRRGPLNTEAFF.

This clonotype was observed a handful of times. The chain joins TRBV30 to TRBJ1-1, with TRBD1 matching over 8 bases. Germline V CDR1 and CDR2: GTSNPN, SVGIG (reference sequence). The CDR3 is made up of 14 amino acids. Germline trimming cut 6 bases from V and 1 base from J; bases unmatched to any gene: 7. CDR3 in amino acids: CACDRGARNTEAFF. For the CDR3, the DNA is TGTGCCTGTGACAGGGGAGCAAGGAACACTGAAGCTTTCTTT.

There are many counts of this clonotype. At one end, the junction sequence differs from germline, possibly due to a read error. The chain couples TRBV5-1 to TRBJ2-2; D is possibly TRBD1 or TRBD2 (7 bases each). Per the germline V gene, CDR1 is SGHRS and CDR2 is YFSETQ. The CDR3 runs 16 residues. The CDR3 here is CASSLGGTANTGELFF. The DNA of the CDR3 is TGTGCCAGCAGCTTGGGGGGGACAGCGAACACCGGGGAGCTGTTTTTT.

The chain combines TRBV7-2 with TRBJ2-3; D not resolved. With 3 bases removed from V and 0 bases from J, the gap between germline ends came to 16 bases. CDR1 is SGHTA, CDR2 FQGNSA, per germline. The CDR3 loop spans 17 amino acids. The DNA for the CDR3 is TGTGCCAGCAGCTTCGCGGAGAGAGGCTCTAGCACAGATACGCAGTATTTT. Its translation is CASSFAERGSSTDTQYF.

This chain uses TRBV24-1 with TRBJ1-2; no definite D call. Germline V lookup: CDR1 KGHDR, CDR2 SFDVKD. The CDR3 length is 14 residues. The V end was cut by 0 bases, the J end by 2 bases, with 6 bases between. The CDR3 loop reads CATSDLRRNYGYTF. CDR3 in DNA: TGTGCCACCAGTGATTTGCGCAGGAACTATGGCTACACCTTC.

The rearrangement links TRBV4-1 to TRBJ2-5; 9 bases map to TRBD1. V shed 1 base and J 4 bases; nucleotides not matched to a gene: 4. CDR3 size: 15 residues. Germline V gene data show CDR1 as MGHRA and CDR2 as YSYEKL. CDR3 loop: CASSQVGTGTETQYF. CDR3 nucleotides: TGCGCCAGCAGCCAAGTGGGGACAGGGACAGAGACCCAGTACTTC.

The CDR3 DNA reads as TGCGCCAGCAGCCAAGATTATTTCGGAAATTCACCCCTCCACTTT. It encodes CASSQDYFGNSPLHF. The gene calls are TRBV4-3 and TRBJ1-6; no definite D call. Trimming took 0 bases from V and 7 from J, leaving 10 bases between them. Germline CDR1 reads LGHNA; CDR2 reads YSLEER. The CDR3 runs 15 residues.